This T cell receptor (beta chain) was recovered during a study of blood T cell repertoires in COVID-19. This CDR3 is built from 17 residues. The germline CDR1 and CDR2 sequences are MNHEY and SMNVEV (reference sequence). Trimming left V 6 bases short and J 0 bases short, with 15 bases between. Method: immunoSEQ multiplex PCR; TCRdb's copy keeps in-frame clones and lacks some. The table lists some 150,000 clones, 85% of them singletons. This clone was recorded only once. This rearrangement joins TRBV27 to TRBJ1-6, with TRBD1 as a possible D gene (5 bases). The material sequenced was peripheral blood. This clonotype originated in a man aged 35-49 years with acute or convalescent COVID-19. For the CDR3, the DNA is TGTGCCAGCAGGAACCTCGGGGGGAGCTCCTATAATTCACCCCTCCACTTT. This translates into CASRNLGGSSYNSPLHF.